The 9 T cell receptor beta chains reported below all come from one sample, sequenced in a study of identical twins. TCRdb re-analysed the 5' RACE reads in MiXCR, keeping a single row per CDR3 protein. The profile covers under 900,000 distinct CDR3 sequences, with 15% to 20% appearing a single time and less than 15% taken by the ten largest. These data were also filed under a second study, of T cells expressing NK-cell markers.

What was sequenced was PBMCs. Every receptor here comes from a woman aged 18-29 years in good health.

This clonotype has just a few counts. The rearrangement joins TRBV20-1 to TRBJ1-1; D is unresolved. Germline loops: CDR1 DFQATT, CDR2 SNEGSKA (reference sequence). V was trimmed by 4 bases and J by 3 bases, leaving 12 bases between them. This CDR3 has 13 residues. The CDR3 spells CSATTRAYTEAFF. In nucleotides, the CDR3 is TGCAGTGCTACTACTAGGGCGTACACTGAAGCTTTCTTT.

This sequence joins TRBV5-1 and TRBJ1-3; 7 bases align to TRBD1. V lost 5 bases, J lost 0 bases, and 5 bases stayed unmatched. The germline CDR1 and CDR2 sequences are SGHRS and YFSETQ. The CDR3 loop spans 15 amino acids. The chain's CDR3 is CASRAGTDSGNTIYF. CDR3 nucleotides: TGCGCCAGCAGAGCCGGGACAGACTCTGGAAACACCATATATTTT.

V gene TRBV7-2 combines with J gene TRBJ2-1, with TRBD1 as a possible D gene (6 bases). The V gene lost 5 bases and the J gene lost 5 bases, with 16 bases spanning the gap. CDR3 length: 15 amino acids. CDR1 is SGHTA and CDR2 is FQGNSA in the germline V gene. CDR3 in DNA: TGTGCCAGCAGCCTCAGGGGAAGTATGAACAATGAGCAGTTCTTC. Translated: CASSLRGSMNNEQFF.

V usage is TRBV7-9 and J usage is TRBJ1-1; D ambiguous. CDR3 size: 13 residues. V was clipped by 5 bases and J by 6 bases, with 13 bases between them. Germline loops: CDR1 SEHNR, CDR2 FQNEAQ (reference sequence). CDR3 nucleotide sequence: TGTGCCAGCAGCCCCGGCGCGGGAGCTGAAGCTTTCTTT. Its protein product is CASSPGAGAEAFF.

V is TRBV19 and J is TRBJ2-5, with 8 bases lining up with TRBD1. V shed 5 bases and J 3 bases; nucleotides not matched to a gene: 11. The germline V gene encodes CDR1 LNHDA and CDR2 SQIVND (reference sequence). The CDR3 totals 16 residues. The CDR3 sequence: CASSAVRGRGEETQYF. CDR3 DNA sequence: TGTGCCAGTAGTGCTGTCAGGGGGCGAGGGGAAGAGACCCAGTACTTC.

The rearrangement uses TRBV20-1 and TRBJ1-4, with D possibly TRBD1 on 6 matching bases. The CDR3 is 20 residues long. CDR1 is DFQATT and CDR2 is SNEGSKA in the germline V gene (reference sequence). Trimming shortened V by 3 bases and J by 0 bases, and 26 bases separated the two germline ends. Here the CDR3 reads CSARPFGGGGGVATNEKLFF. Written as DNA, the CDR3 is TGCAGTGCTAGGCCCTTCGGCGGTGGAGGGGGGGTGGCAACTAATGAAAAACTGTTTTTT.

This sequence joins TRBV9 and TRBJ2-1; TRBD1 might be the D (6 bases). Trimming took 3 bases from V and 12 from J, leaving 10 bases between them. Germline-derived CDR1 and CDR2 are SGDLS and YYNGEE. The CDR3 is 11 amino acids. Here the CDR3 DNA reads TGTGCCAGCAGCGCACAGGGTCGGCAGTTCTTC. It specifies CASSAQGRQFF.

The gene calls are TRBV6-2 or TRBV6-3 and TRBJ1-5; D might be TRBD1 (6 bases). V lost 7 bases and J lost 5, with 12 bases in between. CDR3 size: 13 residues. Germline values: CDR1 MNHEY, CDR2 SVGEGT. This CDR3 is CASKVGGYQPQHF. For the CDR3, the DNA is TGTGCCAGCAAGGTGGGGGGCTATCAGCCCCAGCATTTT.

This clonotype showed up just a few times. This chain connects TRBV29-1 to TRBJ1-1, with D unclear. Germline V CDR1 and CDR2: SQVTM, ANQGSEA. V was clipped by 4 bases and J by 1 base, with 4 bases between them. The CDR3 is 11 amino acids. CDR3 region: CSVGTNTEAFF. The CDR3 DNA sequence: TGCAGCGTTGGCACGAACACTGAAGCTTTCTTT.